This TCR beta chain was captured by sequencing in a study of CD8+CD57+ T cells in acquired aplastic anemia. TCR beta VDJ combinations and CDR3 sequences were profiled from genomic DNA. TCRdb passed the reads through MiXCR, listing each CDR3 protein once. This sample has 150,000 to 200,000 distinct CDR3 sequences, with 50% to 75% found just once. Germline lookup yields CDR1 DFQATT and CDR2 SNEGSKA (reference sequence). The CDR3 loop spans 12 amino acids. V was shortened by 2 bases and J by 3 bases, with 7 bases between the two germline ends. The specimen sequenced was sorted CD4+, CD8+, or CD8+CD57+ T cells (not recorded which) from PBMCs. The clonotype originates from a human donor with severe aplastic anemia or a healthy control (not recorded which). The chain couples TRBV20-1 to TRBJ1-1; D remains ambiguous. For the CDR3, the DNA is TGCAGTGCTAGAAGGATCCACACTGAAGCTTTCTTT. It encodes CSARRIHTEAFF.